The TCR beta chain under discussion was sequenced for a study of PD-1 blockade in classical Hodgkin lymphoma. Trimming left V 3 bases short and J 4 bases short, with 12 bases between. This CDR3 has 15 amino acids. CDR1 is MGHRA, CDR2 YSYEKL, per germline. Sequenced by immunoSEQ multiplex PCR; TCRdb stores in-frame clones only, minus some. The sample carries roughly 150,000 clones, 78% recorded once. In every patient, relapse followed autologous stem cell transplantation, while exposure to brentuximab vedotin differed. This clone occurred once. The antigen is not known. Overall study results and limits: Relapsed/refractory patients reportedly had the lowest baseline TCR diversity, below newly diagnosed patients, who were below healthy donors.

This sequence joins TRBV4-1 and TRBJ2-2, with D perhaps TRBD2 (7 bases). The source is a human donor with classical Hodgkin lymphoma. The input for sequencing was peripheral blood mononuclear cells (PBMCs), taken before the second cycle of nivolumab. DNA of the CDR3: TGCGCCAGCAGCCAGACGGGGGGCGGCACCGGGGAGCTGTTTTTT. This codes for CASSQTGGGTGELFF.